This record covers a single T cell receptor beta chain. Its cognate antigen is unknown. A second PCR, run for about 7 to 11 cycles, used a sample-barcoded 5' primer plus a J-beta primer mix. Through a template-switch adaptor with 12 random nucleotides, each cDNA molecule received a tag. Samples each returned at least 3 million CDR3-containing paired-end reads. TCRdb passed the 5' RACE reads through MiXCR, listing each CDR3 protein once. This table has roughly 1,800,000 distinct CDR3 sequences, approximately 50% appearing once. V dropped 6 bases and J dropped 3 bases, with 22 bases sitting between them. CDR3 length equals 17 residues. CDR1 and CDR2 (germline): MNHEY, SVGAGI. Staff drew approximately 9.7 milliliters of peripheral blood from each donor. This sample is part of a study of blood T cells in healthy people across ages. Study observations and caveats: Compared with aged donors, long-lived donors showed fewer expanded clones, suggesting selection.

The sequenced sample was blood. The gene calls are TRBV6-5 and TRBJ2-3; no clear D. This TCR came from a middle-aged woman in good health. The CDR3 nucleotides read TGTGCCAGCAGATCCTCCATTGCCCGGTCGAGGACAGATACGCAGTATTTT. Translating gives CASRSSIARSRTDTQYF.